This T cell receptor beta chain is from a study of tumor-infiltrating lymphocytes in primary liver carcinoma. About this clonotype itself: Its matching antigen is unknown.

In addition to blood RNA drawn from unsorted whole blood, germline DNA was extracted. Making TCR beta cDNA involved approximately 530 ng total RNA and a constant-region primer. Library construction for TCR beta comprised three nested multiplex PCR rounds performed with slightly modified ARM-PCR. With TRBV1-TRBV30 forward primers and a C-beta reverse primer, the first two PCR rounds were run for about 10 cycles each. From the multiplex PCR reads, TCRdb called clonotypes with MiXCR, one entry per CDR3 protein. The data contain 300,000 to 350,000 distinct CDR3 sequences, approximately 64% of them singletons. The CDR3 is 13 amino acids. From germline, CDR1 is SGHAT and CDR2 FQDESV (reference sequence). Findings of the study overall: Compared with tumor region pairs, tumor-adjacent and tumor-blood pairs overlapped less. Bulk, unsorted sampling meant CD4+ and CD8+ repertoires went uncompared. The top-250-clone fraction was significantly higher in tumors than in blood (p = 0.039).

The rearrangement links TRBV11-1 to TRBJ1-2, with 7 bases aligning to TRBD1. The sequence was obtained from a man aged 35 to 55 with primary liver carcinoma and hepatitis B virus infection. The specimen sequenced was peripheral blood. The CDR3 DNA follows: TGTGTCAACAGCATTAGGACAGGAAATGGCTACACCTTC. Encoded protein: CVNSIRTGNGYTF.